This TCR beta chain was recorded in a study of early T cells in non-severe SARS-CoV-2 infection. On the study more broadly: Bulk RNA taken from unsorted whole blood was sequenced, leaving chains unpaired.

TCRdb reprocessed the 5' RACE reads via MiXCR and lists one record per CDR3 protein. The sample has about 120,000 distinct CDR3 sequences; around 13% are singletons. V lost 5 bases and J lost 4; bases outside the gene matches: 11. CDR1 is SNHLY, CDR2 FYNNEI, per germline. CDR3 size: 17 residues. The TCR originated in an adult who was a healthcare worker with PCR-confirmed SARS-CoV-2 infection or an uninfected control (not recorded which). The chain recombines TRBV2 with TRBJ1-4; TRBD1 matches at 9 bases. The source was whole blood, collected at baseline. Here the CDR3 reads CASSRMGQGAFNEKLFF. CDR3 DNA sequence: TGTGCCAGCAGTCGGATGGGACAGGGAGCATTTAATGAAAAACTGTTTTTT. The whole variable domain, filled in from reference TRBV2 and TRBJ1-4, reads EPEVTQTPSHQVTQMGQEVILRCVPISNHLYFYWYRQILGQKVEFLVSFYNNEISEKSEIFDDQFSVERPDGSNFTLKIRSTKLEDSAMYFCASSRMGQGAFNEKLFFGSGTQLSVL.